Included here is one T cell receptor (beta chain) sequence, with context. Only in-frame clones appear in the TCRdb table, and some are missing; sequencing was by immunoSEQ multiplex PCR. Of around 100,000 clones detected, approximately 70% appear once; the ten largest clones hold approximately 24%. This sample was included in a study of shared clonotypes between healthy human individuals. Germline V lookup: CDR1 MNHNS, CDR2 SASEGT. The CDR3 has 13 amino acids. The V and J ends lost 4 bases and 8 bases respectively, with 15 bases between them. The sample taken for sequencing was memory CD8+ T cells sorted from blood. Described subset: CD45RO+ cells pooled with CCR7-negative TemRA cells. The chain links TRBV6-1 to TRBJ2-7, with no clear D. This TCR came from a woman aged 30 to 39 in good health. This CDR3 is CASSVLRLSQQYF. As DNA, the CDR3 is TGTGCCAGCAGTGTCCTACGCCTTTCCCAGCAGTACTTC.